This is a list of T cell receptor beta chains from one sample in a study of blood T cell repertoires in COVID-19. Generated by immunoSEQ multiplex PCR, the TCRdb table keeps only in-frame clones and is missing some. Here the sample spans about 160,000 clones, about 77% being singletons. The sequencing sample was made of peripheral blood. All receptors derive from a woman older than 75 with acute or convalescent COVID-19. CDR3s include the opening cysteine and the closing phenylalanine or tryptophan. Each record gives: J gene, clone size, V gene, CDR3 protein. Expanded clones get a size class; other rows say once, few or many, or leave the size out.

J gene: TRBJ2-6
clone size: NA
V gene: TRBV25-1
CDR3 protein: CASSDPGHPSSGANVLTF

J gene: TRBJ1-4
clone size: NA
V gene: TRBV5-1
CDR3 protein: CASSLGDRGNEKLFF

J gene: TRBJ1-2
clone size: once
V gene: TRBV3-1/TRBV3-2
CDR3 protein: CASSRGQGGTYGYTF

J gene: TRBJ1-1
clone size: NA
V gene: TRBV28
CDR3 protein: CASAHSGTGNTEAFF

J gene: TRBJ2-5
clone size: NA
V gene: TRBV4-1
CDR3 protein: CASSQDGGLAVETQYF

J gene: TRBJ2-7
clone size: NA
V gene: TRBV28
CDR3 protein: CASASLGRGGDNYEQYF

J gene: TRBJ1-1
clone size: NA
V gene: TRBV5-1
CDR3 protein: CASSLGALGDTEAFF

J gene: TRBJ2-2
clone size: few
V gene: TRBV7-9
CDR3 protein: CASSSGQSNTGELFF

J gene: TRBJ2-2
clone size: NA
V gene: TRBV3-1/TRBV3-2
CDR3 protein: CASSQDLLAGNTGELFF

J gene: TRBJ2-2
clone size: NA
V gene: TRBV29-1
CDR3 protein: CSVGGGQVGTGELFF

J gene: TRBJ2-7
clone size: once
V gene: TRBV5-6
CDR3 protein: CASSLDRGYEQYF

J gene: TRBJ2-1
clone size: NA
V gene: TRBV6-6
CDR3 protein: CASSPLRAGGDNEQFF

J gene: TRBJ1-2
clone size: many
V gene: TRBV2
CDR3 protein: CATQGQSNYGYTF

J gene: TRBJ1-2
clone size: NA
V gene: TRBV6-4
CDR3 protein: CASSDSDRGYTF

J gene: TRBJ2-1
clone size: NA
V gene: TRBV7-2
CDR3 protein: CASSPGTGAYNEQFF

J gene: TRBJ2-7
clone size: NA
V gene: TRBV6-5
CDR3 protein: CASSSDRTYEQYF

J gene: TRBJ1-5
clone size: NA
V gene: TRBV19
CDR3 protein: CASSVTGGYQPQHF

J gene: TRBJ2-1
clone size: few
V gene: TRBV27
CDR3 protein: CASSRRLAGRSYNEQFF